These T cell receptor beta chains were read from a single sample in a study of vaccination and CD4 T cells after COVID-19. No antigens are known for them. TCRdb called the PCR reads again in MiXCR, with one record for every CDR3 protein. The sample consists of 17,000 or so distinct CDR3 sequences, roughly 77% of them appearing once. The source material was CD4+ T cells from blood, cultured in vitro. These receptors all stem from a human donor who had recovered from COVID-19. CDR3s include the opening cysteine and the closing phenylalanine or tryptophan. A D gene is named only where the DNA matches it firmly. Size values are once, few and many counts, or a class for expanded clones, and some rows have none.

clone size: few
V gene: TRBV6-1
D gene: NA
J gene: TRBJ2-2
CDR3 DNA: TGTGCCAGCAGGCACAGGGAGAACACCGGGGAGCTGTTTTTT
CDR3 protein: CASRHRENTGELFF

clone size: NA
V gene: TRBV11-2
D gene: NA
J gene: TRBJ1-5
CDR3 DNA: TGTGCCAGCAGCGTTCAGGGATCCCCCCAGCATTTT
CDR3 protein: CASSVQGSPQHF

clone size: NA
V gene: TRBV11-3
D gene: TRBD1
J gene: TRBJ2-1
CDR3 DNA: TGTGCCAGCAGCCCCCGGGACAGGTCCTACAATGAGCAGTTCTTC
CDR3 protein: CASSPRDRSYNEQFF

clone size: NA
V gene: TRBV7-9
D gene: NA
J gene: TRBJ1-6
CDR3 DNA: TGTGCCAGCAGCTTAGTATGGGGATCACCCCTCCACTTT
CDR3 protein: CASSLVWGSPLHF

clone size: NA
V gene: TRBV12-3/TRBV12-4
D gene: NA
J gene: TRBJ2-5
CDR3 DNA: TGTGCCAGCGGCCGAGCAGAGACCCAGTACTTC
CDR3 protein: CASGRAETQYF

clone size: NA
V gene: TRBV27
D gene: NA
J gene: TRBJ1-2
CDR3 DNA: TGTGCCAGCAGTTTTGTCGGCAGCAACTATGGCTACACCTTC
CDR3 protein: CASSFVGSNYGYTF

clone size: NA
V gene: TRBV6-2/TRBV6-3
D gene: TRBD1
J gene: TRBJ1-1
CDR3 DNA: TGTGCCAGCAGGCCCGGACAGGTCTCCACTGAAGCTTTCTTT
CDR3 protein: CASRPGQVSTEAFF

clone size: NA
V gene: TRBV28
D gene: TRBD2
J gene: TRBJ2-7
CDR3 DNA: TGTGCCAGCAGGTTAGCGGGAGCTCACGAGCAGTACTTC
CDR3 protein: CASRLAGAHEQYF

clone size: NA
V gene: TRBV19
D gene: NA
J gene: TRBJ1-1
CDR3 DNA: TGTGCCAGTAGTATCCTACAGGGTTGGGGAACTGAAGCTTTCTTT
CDR3 protein: CASSILQGWGTEAFF

clone size: NA
V gene: TRBV20-1
D gene: NA
J gene: TRBJ2-7
CDR3 DNA: TGCAGTGCTAGAGTGGGGGCCGGGGCCACTAAGGGAAACTACGAGCAGTACTTC
CDR3 protein: CSARVGAGATKGNYEQYF

clone size: NA
V gene: TRBV2
D gene: NA
J gene: TRBJ1-2
CDR3 DNA: TGTGCCAGCAGAGAAAGTGGGAAGAGCTATGGCTACACCTTC
CDR3 protein: CASRESGKSYGYTF

clone size: NA
V gene: TRBV6-1
D gene: NA
J gene: TRBJ1-5
CDR3 DNA: TGTGCCAGCAGTCAAACGGGGGGGCGTGAGCCCCAGCATTTT
CDR3 protein: CASSQTGGREPQHF

clone size: NA
V gene: TRBV2
D gene: NA
J gene: TRBJ2-1
CDR3 DNA: TGTGCCAGCAGCGTAGGTTTCGGGAGAGGCTACAATGAGCAGTTCTTC
CDR3 protein: CASSVGFGRGYNEQFF

clone size: once
V gene: TRBV6-1
D gene: NA
J gene: TRBJ1-1
CDR3 DNA: TGTGCCAGCAAAGGAGGGCCAGCTTTCTTT
CDR3 protein: CASKGGPAFF

clone size: NA
V gene: TRBV6-5
D gene: NA
J gene: TRBJ2-5
CDR3 DNA: TGTGCCAGCAGTTACTCTAGGCGGGGGACAGGTGGGACCCAGTACTTC
CDR3 protein: CASSYSRRGTGGTQYF

clone size: NA
V gene: TRBV11-3
D gene: NA
J gene: TRBJ2-5
CDR3 DNA: TGTGCCAGCAGCTTAAGCCCGGACGGGACCCAGTACTTC
CDR3 protein: CASSLSPDGTQYF

clone size: NA
V gene: TRBV6-1
D gene: NA
J gene: TRBJ2-4
CDR3 DNA: TGTGCCAGCAGCCCCCTCGGGGGCAAAAACATTCAGTACTTC
CDR3 protein: CASSPLGGKNIQYF

clone size: NA
V gene: TRBV20-1
D gene: TRBD2
J gene: TRBJ2-1
CDR3 DNA: TGCAGTGCTAGTTCAGCGGGAGGGGTAAGAAATGAGCAGTTCTTC
CDR3 protein: CSASSAGGVRNEQFF

clone size: NA
V gene: TRBV19
D gene: NA
J gene: TRBJ1-1
CDR3 DNA: TGTGCCAGTACCGTTTGGGGGCAAGGTGAAGCTTTCTTT
CDR3 protein: CASTVWGQGEAFF

clone size: NA
V gene: TRBV18
D gene: NA
J gene: TRBJ1-2
CDR3 DNA: TGTGCCAGCTCACCCCGAGAGGGGGACTATGGCTACACCTTC
CDR3 protein: CASSPREGDYGYTF

clone size: NA
V gene: TRBV2
D gene: NA
J gene: TRBJ1-6
CDR3 DNA: TGTGCCAGCAGTGGTGGCGGCGGGGGGAGCTCCTATAATTCACCCCTCCACTTT
CDR3 protein: CASSGGGGGSSYNSPLHF

clone size: NA
V gene: TRBV6-1
D gene: NA
J gene: TRBJ1-2
CDR3 DNA: TGTGCCAGCAGTGGGTGGGAAGATGGCTACACCTTC
CDR3 protein: CASSGWEDGYTF

clone size: NA
V gene: TRBV6-2/TRBV6-3
D gene: NA
J gene: TRBJ1-5
CDR3 DNA: TGTGCCAGCAGTTACTCGAGGACGGTTAGCAATCAGCCCCAGCATTTT
CDR3 protein: CASSYSRTVSNQPQHF

clone size: NA
V gene: TRBV28
D gene: NA
J gene: TRBJ1-6
CDR3 DNA: TGTGCCAGCACGGGGAGCTCCTATAATTCACCCCTCCACTTT
CDR3 protein: CASTGSSYNSPLHF

clone size: few
V gene: TRBV7-8
D gene: TRBD1
J gene: TRBJ1-2
CDR3 DNA: TGTGCCAGCAGCTTAAGACAGGGGGCAGGGTATGGCTACACCTTC
CDR3 protein: CASSLRQGAGYGYTF

clone size: NA
V gene: TRBV7-9
D gene: TRBD1
J gene: TRBJ1-2
CDR3 DNA: TGTGCCAGCAGCTTATATGCAGGGGGAAACTATGGCTACACCTTC
CDR3 protein: CASSLYAGGNYGYTF

clone size: NA
V gene: TRBV2
D gene: TRBD2
J gene: TRBJ2-3
CDR3 DNA: TGTGCCAGCAGTGGGGGACTAGTCGGCACAGATACGCAGTATTTT
CDR3 protein: CASSGGLVGTDTQYF

clone size: once
V gene: TRBV25-1
D gene: NA
J gene: TRBJ1-2
CDR3 DNA: TGTGCCAGCAGTCCACAGGGAGTGAGCTACACCTTC
CDR3 protein: CASSPQGVSYTF

clone size: few
V gene: TRBV2
D gene: NA
J gene: TRBJ1-1
CDR3 DNA: TGTGCCAGCAGTGGGCACTACTTGAACACTGAAGCTTTCTTT
CDR3 protein: CASSGHYLNTEAFF

clone size: NA
V gene: TRBV28
D gene: NA
J gene: TRBJ1-2
CDR3 DNA: TGTGCCAGCAGGGCCGGGGGTATAGTTTATGGCTACACCTTC
CDR3 protein: CASRAGGIVYGYTF

clone size: NA
V gene: TRBV11-3
D gene: TRBD1
J gene: TRBJ2-5
CDR3 DNA: TGTGCCAGCAGGCGACAGGGGGACCAAGAGACCCAGTACTTC
CDR3 protein: CASRRQGDQETQYF

clone size: NA
V gene: TRBV6-1
D gene: TRBD1
J gene: TRBJ1-5
CDR3 DNA: TGTGCCAGCAGATCACCAGGACAGGGACGCCAGCCCCAGCATTTT
CDR3 protein: CASRSPGQGRQPQHF

clone size: NA
V gene: TRBV2
D gene: NA
J gene: TRBJ2-2
CDR3 DNA: TGTGCCAGCAGTTTCTACACCGGGGAGCTGTTTTTT
CDR3 protein: CASSFYTGELFF

clone size: once
V gene: TRBV4-1
D gene: NA
J gene: TRBJ1-2
CDR3 DNA: TGCGCCAGCAGCCAAGCCCGTGGAGGATACTATGGCTACACCTTC
CDR3 protein: CASSQARGGYYGYTF

clone size: NA
V gene: TRBV30
D gene: NA
J gene: TRBJ1-2
CDR3 DNA: TGTGCCTGGAAGACGGTGAACTATGGCTACACCTTC
CDR3 protein: CAWKTVNYGYTF